The T cell receptor beta chain under discussion was sequenced for a study of blood T cell repertoires in COVID-19. Germline CDR1 and CDR2: SGHTA and FQGTGA. The CDR3 is made up of 14 amino acids. Deletions cut 6 bases from V and 9 bases from J, with 18 bases between. Per the authors' pipeline: Amplifying reference gene primers gave estimates of nucleated cell counts. Some clones are missing from TCRdb's copy, which holds only in-frame ones; the method was immunoSEQ multiplex PCR. For V, J and clone size, that table is used; D and trimming come from the DNA. The sample consists of about 250,000 clones, approximately 90% of them appearing once.

This chain joins TRBV7-3 and TRBJ2-1; possibly TRBD2 for D (6 bases). The sequencing sample was made of peripheral blood. This receptor was taken from a man aged 18-30 years with active or convalescent COVID-19. CDR3 nucleotides: TGTGCCAGCAGACCTGGAACGGGAGTCGGTGAGCAGTTCTTC. Translating gives CASRPGTGVGEQFF.